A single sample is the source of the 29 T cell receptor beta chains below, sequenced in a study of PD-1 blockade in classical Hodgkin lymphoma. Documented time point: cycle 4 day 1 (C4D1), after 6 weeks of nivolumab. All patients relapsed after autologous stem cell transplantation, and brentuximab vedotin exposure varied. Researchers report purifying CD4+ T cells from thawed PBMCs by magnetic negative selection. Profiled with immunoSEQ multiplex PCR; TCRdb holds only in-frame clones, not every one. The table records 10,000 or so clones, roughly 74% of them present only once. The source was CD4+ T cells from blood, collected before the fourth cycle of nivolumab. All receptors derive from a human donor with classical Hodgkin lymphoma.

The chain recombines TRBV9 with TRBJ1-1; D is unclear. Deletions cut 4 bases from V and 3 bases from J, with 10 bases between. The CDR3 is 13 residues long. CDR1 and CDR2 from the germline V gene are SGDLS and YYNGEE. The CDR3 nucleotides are TGTGCCAGCAGCATCGGAGGGTACACTGAAGCTTTCTTT. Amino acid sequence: CASSIGGYTEAFF.

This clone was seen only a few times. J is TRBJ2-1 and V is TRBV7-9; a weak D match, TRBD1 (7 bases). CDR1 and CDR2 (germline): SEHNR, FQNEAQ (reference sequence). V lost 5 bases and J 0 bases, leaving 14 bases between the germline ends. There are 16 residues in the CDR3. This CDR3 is CASSARGDPSYNEQFF. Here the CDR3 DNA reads TGTGCCAGCAGCGCCAGGGGGGACCCCTCCTACAATGAGCAGTTCTTC.

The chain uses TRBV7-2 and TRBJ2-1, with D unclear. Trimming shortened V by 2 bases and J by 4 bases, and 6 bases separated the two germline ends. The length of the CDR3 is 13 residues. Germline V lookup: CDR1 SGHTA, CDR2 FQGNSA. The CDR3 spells CASSLFGYNEQFF. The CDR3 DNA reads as TGTGCCAGCAGCTTATTTGGATACAATGAGCAGTTCTTC. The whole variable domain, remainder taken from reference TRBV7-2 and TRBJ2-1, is GAGVSQSPSNKVTEKGKDVELRCDPISGHTALYWYRQSLGQGLEFLIYFQGNSAPDKSGLPSDRFSAERTGGSVSTLTIQRTQQEDSAVYLCASSLFGYNEQFFGPGTRLTVL.

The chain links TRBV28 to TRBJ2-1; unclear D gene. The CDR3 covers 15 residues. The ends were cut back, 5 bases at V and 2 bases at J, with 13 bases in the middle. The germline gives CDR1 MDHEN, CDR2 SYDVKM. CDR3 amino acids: CASSLLESTYNEQFF. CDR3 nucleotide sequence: TGTGCCAGCAGTCTTTTGGAATCTACCTACAATGAGCAGTTCTTC.

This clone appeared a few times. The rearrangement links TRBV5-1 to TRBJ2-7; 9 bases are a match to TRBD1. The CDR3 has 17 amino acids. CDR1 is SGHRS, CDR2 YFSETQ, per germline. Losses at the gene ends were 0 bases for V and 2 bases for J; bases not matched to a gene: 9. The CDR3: CASSLVTGGGRAYEQYF. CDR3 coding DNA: TGCGCCAGCAGCTTGGTGACAGGGGGAGGTCGGGCCTACGAGCAGTACTTC. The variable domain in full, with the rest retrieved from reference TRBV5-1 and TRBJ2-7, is KAGVTQTPRYLIKTRGQQVTLSCSPISGHRSVSWYQQTPGQGLQFLFEYFSETQRNKGNFPGRFSGRQFSNSRSEMNVSTLELGDSALYLCASSLVTGGGRAYEQYFGPGTRLTVT.

The CDR3 is CASLGASEGSYNEQFF. CDR3 in DNA: TGTGCCAGCTTGGGGGCTAGCGAGGGCTCCTACAATGAGCAGTTCTTC. The rearrangement joins TRBV28 to TRBJ2-1; perhaps D is TRBD1 or TRBD2 (6 bases each). Per germline, CDR1 MDHEN and CDR2 SYDVKM. This CDR3 spans 16 amino acids. Trimming pared 8 bases from V and 0 bases from J, leaving 17 bases between.

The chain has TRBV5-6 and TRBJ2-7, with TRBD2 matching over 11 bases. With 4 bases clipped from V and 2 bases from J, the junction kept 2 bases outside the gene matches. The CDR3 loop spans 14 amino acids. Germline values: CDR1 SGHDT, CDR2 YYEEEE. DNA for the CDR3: TGTGCCAGCAGCATTAGCGGGAGGGCCTACGAGCAGTACTTC. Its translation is CASSISGRAYEQYF.

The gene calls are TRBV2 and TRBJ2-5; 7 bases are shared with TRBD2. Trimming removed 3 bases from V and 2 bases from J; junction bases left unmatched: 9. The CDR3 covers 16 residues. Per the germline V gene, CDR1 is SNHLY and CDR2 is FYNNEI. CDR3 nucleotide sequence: TGTGCCAGCAGTGACCCCGCTAGCGGAGAACAAGAGACCCAGTACTTC. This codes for CASSDPASGEQETQYF.

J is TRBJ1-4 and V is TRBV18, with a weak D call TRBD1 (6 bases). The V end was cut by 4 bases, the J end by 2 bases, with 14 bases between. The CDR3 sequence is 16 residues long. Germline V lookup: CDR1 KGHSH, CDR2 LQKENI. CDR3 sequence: CASSLQGRGTNEKLFF. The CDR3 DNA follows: TGTGCCAGCTCACTTCAGGGGAGAGGTACTAATGAAAAACTGTTTTTT.

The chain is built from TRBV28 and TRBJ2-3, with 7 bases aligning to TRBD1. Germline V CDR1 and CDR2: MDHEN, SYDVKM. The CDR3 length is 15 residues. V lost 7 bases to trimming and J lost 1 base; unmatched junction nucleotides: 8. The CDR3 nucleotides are TGTGCCAGCACTCAACAGGGGTTGGGCACAGATACGCAGTATTTT. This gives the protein CASTQQGLGTDTQYF.

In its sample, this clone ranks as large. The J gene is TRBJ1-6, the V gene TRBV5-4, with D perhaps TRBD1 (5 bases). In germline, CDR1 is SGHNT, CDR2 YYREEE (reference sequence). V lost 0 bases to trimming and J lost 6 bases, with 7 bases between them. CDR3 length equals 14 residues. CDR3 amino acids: CASSLGQPNSPLHF. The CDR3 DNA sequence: TGTGCCAGCAGCTTGGGACAGCCTAATTCACCCCTCCACTTT.

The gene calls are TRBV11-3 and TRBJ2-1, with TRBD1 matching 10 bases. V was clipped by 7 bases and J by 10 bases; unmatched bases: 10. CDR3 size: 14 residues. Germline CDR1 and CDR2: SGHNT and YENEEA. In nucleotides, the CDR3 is TGTGCCAGCACTTCATGGGGACAGGGGATGGAGCAGTTCTTC. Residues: CASTSWGQGMEQFF. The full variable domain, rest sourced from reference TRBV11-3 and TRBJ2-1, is EAGVVQSPRYKIIEKKQPVAFWCNPISGHNTLYWYLQNLGQGPELLIRYENEEAVDDSQLPKDRFSAERLKGVDSTLKIQPAELGDSAVYLCASTSWGQGMEQFFGPGTRLTVL.

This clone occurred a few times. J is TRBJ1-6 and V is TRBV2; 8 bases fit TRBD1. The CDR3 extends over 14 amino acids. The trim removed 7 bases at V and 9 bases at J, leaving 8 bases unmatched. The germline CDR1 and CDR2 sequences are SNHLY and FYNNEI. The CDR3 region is CASKDRVTSSPLHF. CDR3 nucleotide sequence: TGTGCCAGCAAGGACAGGGTGACTAGTTCACCCCTCCACTTT. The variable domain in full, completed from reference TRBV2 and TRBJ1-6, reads EPEVTQTPSHQVTQMGQEVILRCVPISNHLYFYWYRQILGQKVEFLVSFYNNEISEKSEIFDDQFSVERPDGSNFTLKIRSTKLEDSAMYFCASKDRVTSSPLHFGNGTRLTVT.

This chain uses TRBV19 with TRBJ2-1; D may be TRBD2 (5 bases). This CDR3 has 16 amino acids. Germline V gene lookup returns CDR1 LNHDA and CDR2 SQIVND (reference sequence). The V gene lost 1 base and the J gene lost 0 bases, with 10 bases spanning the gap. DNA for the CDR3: TGTGCCAGTAGTATAGTAAAGCGGAGCTCCTACAATGAGCAGTTCTTC. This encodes CASSIVKRSSYNEQFF.

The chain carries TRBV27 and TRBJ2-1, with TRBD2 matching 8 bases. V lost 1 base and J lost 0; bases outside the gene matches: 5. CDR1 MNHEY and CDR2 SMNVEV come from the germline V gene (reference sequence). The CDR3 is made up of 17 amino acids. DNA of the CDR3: TGTGCCAGCAGTTTATGGTCGGCGGGAGGCTCCTACAATGAGCAGTTCTTC. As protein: CASSLWSAGGSYNEQFF.

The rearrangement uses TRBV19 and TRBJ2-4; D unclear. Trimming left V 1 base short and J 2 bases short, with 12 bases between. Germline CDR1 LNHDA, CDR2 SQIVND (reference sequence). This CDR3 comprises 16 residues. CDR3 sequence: CASSIGVYSSKNIQYF. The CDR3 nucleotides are TGTGCCAGTAGTATAGGAGTTTACTCTTCCAAAAACATTCAGTACTTC.

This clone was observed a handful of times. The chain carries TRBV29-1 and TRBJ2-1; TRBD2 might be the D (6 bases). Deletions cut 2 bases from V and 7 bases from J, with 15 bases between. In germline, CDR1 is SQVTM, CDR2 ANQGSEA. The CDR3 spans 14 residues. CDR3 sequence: CSVEFGSGSNEQFF. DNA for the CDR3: TGCAGCGTTGAATTCGGGAGCGGTTCTAATGAGCAGTTCTTC.

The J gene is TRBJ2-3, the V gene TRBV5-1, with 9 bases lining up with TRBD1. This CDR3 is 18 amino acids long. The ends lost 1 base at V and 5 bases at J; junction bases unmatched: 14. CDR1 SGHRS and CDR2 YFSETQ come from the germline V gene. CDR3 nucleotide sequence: TGCGCCAGCAGCTTGTATCCGGGCATGGGACAGGGAGGAGATACGCAGTATTTT. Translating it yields CASSLYPGMGQGGDTQYF.

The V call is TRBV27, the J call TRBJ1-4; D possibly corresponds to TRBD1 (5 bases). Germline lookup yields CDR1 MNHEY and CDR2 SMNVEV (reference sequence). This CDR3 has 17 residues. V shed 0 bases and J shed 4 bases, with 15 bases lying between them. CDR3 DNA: TGTGCCAGCAGTTTATCGACGTCCCAGGGCTATAATGAAAAACTGTTTTTT. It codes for CASSLSTSQGYNEKLFF.

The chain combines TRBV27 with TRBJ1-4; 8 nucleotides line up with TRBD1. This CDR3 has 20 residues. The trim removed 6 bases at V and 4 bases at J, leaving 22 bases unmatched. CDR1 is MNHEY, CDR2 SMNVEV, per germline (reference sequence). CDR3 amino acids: CASSLIPQGAGGSNNEKLFF. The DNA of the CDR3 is TGTGCCAGCAGCCTAATCCCCCAGGGGGCCGGCGGGTCCAATAATGAAAAACTGTTTTTT.

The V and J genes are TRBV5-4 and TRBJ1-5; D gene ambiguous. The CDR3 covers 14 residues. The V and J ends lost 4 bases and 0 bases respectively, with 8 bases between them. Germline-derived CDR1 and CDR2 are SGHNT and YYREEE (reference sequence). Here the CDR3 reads CASSVPYSNQPQHF. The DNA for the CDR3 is TGTGCCAGCAGCGTCCCATATAGCAATCAGCCCCAGCATTTT.

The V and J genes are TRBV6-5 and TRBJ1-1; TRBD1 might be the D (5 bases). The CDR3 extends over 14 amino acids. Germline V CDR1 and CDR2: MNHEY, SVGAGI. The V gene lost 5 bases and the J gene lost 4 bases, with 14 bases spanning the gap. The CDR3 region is CASSPPGRATEAFF. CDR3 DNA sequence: TGTGCCAGCAGTCCCCCGGGCAGGGCCACTGAAGCTTTCTTT.

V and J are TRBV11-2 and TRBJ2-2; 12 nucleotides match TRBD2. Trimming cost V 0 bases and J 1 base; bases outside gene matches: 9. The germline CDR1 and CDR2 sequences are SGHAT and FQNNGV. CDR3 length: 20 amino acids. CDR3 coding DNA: TGTGCCAGCAGCTTAGAATTTCGGACTAGCGGGGAACTGAACACCGGGGAGCTGTTTTTT. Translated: CASSLEFRTSGELNTGELFF.

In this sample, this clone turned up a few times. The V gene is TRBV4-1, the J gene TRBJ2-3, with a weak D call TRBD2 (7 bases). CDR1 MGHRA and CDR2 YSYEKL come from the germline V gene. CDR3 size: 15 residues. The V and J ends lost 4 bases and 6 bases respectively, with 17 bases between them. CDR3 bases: TGCGCCAGCAGCCCGGGGGGCAGAGAATTTGATACGCAGTATTTT. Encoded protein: CASSPGGREFDTQYF.

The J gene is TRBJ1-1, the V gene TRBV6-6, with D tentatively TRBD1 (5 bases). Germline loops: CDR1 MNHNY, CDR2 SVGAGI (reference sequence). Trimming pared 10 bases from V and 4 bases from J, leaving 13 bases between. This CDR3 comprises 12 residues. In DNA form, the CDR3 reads TGTGCCACCGGGGGAAGGAGCACTGAAGCTTTCTTT. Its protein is CATGGRSTEAFF.

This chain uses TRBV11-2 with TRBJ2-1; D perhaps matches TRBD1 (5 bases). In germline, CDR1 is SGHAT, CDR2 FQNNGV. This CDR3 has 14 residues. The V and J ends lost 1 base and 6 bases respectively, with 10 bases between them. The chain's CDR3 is CASSLGGLPNEQFF. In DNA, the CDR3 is TGTGCCAGCAGCTTAGGGGGCTTACCCAATGAGCAGTTCTTC.

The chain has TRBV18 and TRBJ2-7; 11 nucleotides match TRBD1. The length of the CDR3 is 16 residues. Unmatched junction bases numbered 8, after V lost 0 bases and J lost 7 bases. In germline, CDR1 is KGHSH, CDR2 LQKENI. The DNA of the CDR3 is TGTGCCAGCTCACCACCATCCGGGACAGGGGGAGGAGAGCAGTACTTC. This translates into CASSPPSGTGGGEQYF.

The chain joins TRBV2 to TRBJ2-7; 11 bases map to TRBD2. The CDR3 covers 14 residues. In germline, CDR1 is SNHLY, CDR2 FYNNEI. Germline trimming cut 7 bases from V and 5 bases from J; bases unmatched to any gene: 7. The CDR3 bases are TGTGCCAGCATTATAGCGGGAGGGCCGAACGAGCAGTACTTC. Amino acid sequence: CASIIAGGPNEQYF.

Here the CDR3 reads CASRPRRAGPSYEQYF. The CDR3 DNA sequence: TGTGCCAGCAGACCCAGACGCGCGGGGCCTTCCTACGAGCAGTACTTC. The chain recombines TRBV2 with TRBJ2-7; weak D call: TRBD2 (6 bases). V lost 6 bases, J lost 1 base, and 19 bases lay in between. The germline V gene has CDR1 SNHLY and CDR2 FYNNEI. This CDR3 has 16 amino acids.